The table lists the clone carrying this TCR beta chain with a count of one. These data originate in a study of T cell changes during pregnancy in multiple sclerosis. V gave up 4 bases and J gave up 14 bases, with 20 bases separating them. Germline V gene data show CDR1 as MRHNA and CDR2 as SNTAGT. The CDR3 has 13 amino acids. The protocol was immunoSEQ multiplex PCR, while the TCRdb copy is restricted to in-frame clones and leaves out a portion. Here the sample spans 45,000 to 60,000 clones, around 90% being singletons. This sequence was found in a female donor in good health, enrolled as a control in a pregnancy study. The sample here was CD4+ T cells from peripheral blood mononuclear cells, taken after pregnancy. The rearrangement uses TRBV6-4 and TRBJ1-2, with D possibly matching TRBD1 (6 bases). DNA of the CDR3: TGTGCCAGCAGTGTCAGCCTACAGGGAGCTTGTACCTTC. It translates to CASSVSLQGACTF.